This T cell receptor beta chain was recorded in a study of blood T cell repertoires in COVID-19. Per the study methods: Scientists estimated how many nucleated cells there were by amplifying reference gene primers. Sequencing used immunoSEQ multiplex PCR; TCRdb keeps in-frame clones, though not all of them. Clone size and the V and J calls come from that table; the DNA yielded D and trimming. Of 400,000 to 550,000 clones in the sample, approximately 90% were seen once. J was trimmed by 5 bases and V by 3 bases; bases with no gene match: 5. CDR3 length: 14 amino acids. In germline, CDR1 is LNHNV, CDR2 YYDKDF (reference sequence).

V and J are TRBV15 and TRBJ2-5; 8 nucleotides agree with TRBD2. This TCR was recovered from a woman aged 30 to 39 with acute or convalescent COVID-19. Input material: peripheral blood. The CDR3 nucleotides read TGTGCCACCAGCAGCGGGGGGGCCGTGGAGACCCAGTACTTC. Amino acids: CATSSGGAVETQYF.